A single sample is the source of the 7 T cell receptor beta chains below, sequenced in a study of PD-1 blockade in classical Hodgkin lymphoma. Clones were sequenced by immunoSEQ multiplex PCR, and TCRdb holds only the in-frame ones, with some missing. The sample has about 19,000 clones, 79% seen once. Every one of the patients relapsed after autologous stem cell transplantation (brentuximab vedotin exposure was variable). The sequencing used peripheral blood mononuclear cells (PBMCs), collected before the second cycle of nivolumab. These receptors were collected from a human donor with classical Hodgkin lymphoma.

The chain is built from TRBV7-8 and TRBJ2-1, with 10 positions matching TRBD2. Germline CDR1 SGHVS, CDR2 FQNEAQ. The ends lost 1 base at V and 4 bases at J; junction bases unmatched: 4. This CDR3 has 16 residues. The CDR3 bases are TGTGCCAGCAGCTTAGAAGGTAGCGGGGGGTACAATGAGCAGTTCTTC. Amino acid sequence: CASSLEGSGGYNEQFF.

This clone has just one count. This rearrangement joins TRBV2 to TRBJ2-5, with 7 bases that match TRBD2. The CDR3 is made up of 14 amino acids. CDR1 and CDR2 from the germline V gene are SNHLY and FYNNEI. The trim removed 7 bases at V and 9 bases at J, leaving 14 bases unmatched. CDR3 nucleotide sequence: TGTGCCAGCACTCCGGGACTAACAAGGGTGGCCCAGTACTTC. This translates into CASTPGLTRVAQYF.

This chain connects TRBV10-2 to TRBJ2-7; 10 bases fit TRBD2. CDR3 length equals 17 residues. The junction had 13 bases not matched to a gene; V was cut back by 8 bases and J by 0 bases. The germline gives CDR1 WSHSY, CDR2 SAAADI. Here the CDR3 DNA reads TGCGCCAGCGCTGATCCGGGACTAGCGCCCCTCTCCTACGAGCAGTACTTC. Translating it yields CASADPGLAPLSYEQYF.

The chain joins TRBV6-5 to TRBJ2-3; the D gene is possibly TRBD2 (6 bases). V was pared by 6 bases and J by 4 bases, with 8 bases between. CDR3 length: 12 amino acids. Germline V gives CDR1 MNHEY, CDR2 SVGAGI. As DNA, the CDR3 is TGTGCCAGCAGCGGGGGTGCAGATACGCAGTATTTT. This gives the protein CASSGGADTQYF.

V gene TRBV11-2 combines with J gene TRBJ2-5; D call uncertain. Trimming removed 1 base from V and 1 base from J, with 10 bases in between. The CDR3 spans 15 residues. Germline loops: CDR1 SGHAT, CDR2 FQNNGV. CDR3 DNA: TGTGCCAGCAGCTTAGTCAATAGAGGCCAAGAGACCCAGTACTTC. It yields the protein CASSLVNRGQETQYF.

This clone has a single count. The chain combines TRBV9 with TRBJ2-5; D could derive from TRBD1 or TRBD2 (5 bases each). Trimming removed 4 bases from V and 4 bases from J, with 17 bases in between. The CDR3 extends over 15 amino acids. Germline V gene lookup returns CDR1 SGDLS and CDR2 YYNGEE. The chain's CDR3 is CASSPLRGGGETQYF. The CDR3 nucleotides are TGTGCCAGCAGCCCCCTACGTGGGGGTGGAGAGACCCAGTACTTC.

The chain has TRBV7-2 and TRBJ1-5, with 7 bases aligning to TRBD1. This CDR3 is built from 16 residues. Germline loops: CDR1 SGHTA, CDR2 FQGNSA. Trimming took 1 base from V and 6 from J; bases not matched to a gene: 9. The chain's CDR3 is CASSLGQGLGTQPQHF. The DNA of the CDR3 is TGTGCCAGCAGCTTAGGACAGGGCTTGGGTACTCAGCCCCAGCATTTT.